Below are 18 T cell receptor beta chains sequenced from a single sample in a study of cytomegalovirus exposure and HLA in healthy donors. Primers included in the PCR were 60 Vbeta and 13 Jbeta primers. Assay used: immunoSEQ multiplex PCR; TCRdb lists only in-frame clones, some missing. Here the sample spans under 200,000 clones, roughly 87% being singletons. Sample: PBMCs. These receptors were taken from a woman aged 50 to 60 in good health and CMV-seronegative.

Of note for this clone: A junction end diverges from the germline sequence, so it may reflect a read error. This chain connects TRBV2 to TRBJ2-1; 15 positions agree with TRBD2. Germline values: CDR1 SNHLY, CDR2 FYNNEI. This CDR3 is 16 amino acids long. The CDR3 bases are TGTGCCAGCAGCCCCGGACTAGCGGGGGGGGTCAATGTGCAGTTCTTC. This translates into CASSPGLAGGVNVQFF. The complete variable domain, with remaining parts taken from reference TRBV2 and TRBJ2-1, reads EPEVTQTPSHQVTQMGQEVILRCVPISNHLYFYWYRQILGQKVEFLVSFYNNEISEKSEIFDDQFSVERPDGSNFTLKIRSTKLEDSAMYFCASSPGLAGGVNVQFFGPGTRLTVL.

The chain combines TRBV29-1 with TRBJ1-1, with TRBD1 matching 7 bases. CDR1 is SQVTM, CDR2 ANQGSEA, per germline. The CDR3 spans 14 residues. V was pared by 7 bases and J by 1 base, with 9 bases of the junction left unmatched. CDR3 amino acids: CSETTQGGNTEAFF. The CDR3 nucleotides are TGCAGCGAGACAACCCAGGGGGGGAACACTGAAGCTTTCTTT.

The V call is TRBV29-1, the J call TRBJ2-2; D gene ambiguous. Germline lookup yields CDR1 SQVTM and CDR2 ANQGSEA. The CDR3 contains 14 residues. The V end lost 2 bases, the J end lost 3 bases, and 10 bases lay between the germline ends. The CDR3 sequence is CSVEQNSHTGELFF. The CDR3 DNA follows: TGCAGCGTTGAACAGAACAGCCACACCGGGGAGCTGTTTTTT.

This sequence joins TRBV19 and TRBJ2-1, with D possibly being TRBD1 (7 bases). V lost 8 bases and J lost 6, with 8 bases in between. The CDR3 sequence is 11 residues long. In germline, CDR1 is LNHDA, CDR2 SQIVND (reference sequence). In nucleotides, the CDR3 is TGTGCCAGTCAGGGGGGCAATGAGCAGTTCTTC. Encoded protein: CASQGGNEQFF.

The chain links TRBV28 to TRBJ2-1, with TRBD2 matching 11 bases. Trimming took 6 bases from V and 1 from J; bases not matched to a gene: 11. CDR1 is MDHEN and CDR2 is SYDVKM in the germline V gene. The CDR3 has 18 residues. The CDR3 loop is CASRPGLAAVESYNEQFF. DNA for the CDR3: TGTGCCAGCAGGCCGGGACTAGCGGCCGTAGAATCCTACAATGAGCAGTTCTTC.

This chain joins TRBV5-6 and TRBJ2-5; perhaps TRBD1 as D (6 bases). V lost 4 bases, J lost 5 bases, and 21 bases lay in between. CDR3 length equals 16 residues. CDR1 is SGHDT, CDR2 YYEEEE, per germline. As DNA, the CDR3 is TGTGCCAGCAGCCCAGGGGCCGGACCCCTCGGGGAGACCCAGTACTTC. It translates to CASSPGAGPLGETQYF.

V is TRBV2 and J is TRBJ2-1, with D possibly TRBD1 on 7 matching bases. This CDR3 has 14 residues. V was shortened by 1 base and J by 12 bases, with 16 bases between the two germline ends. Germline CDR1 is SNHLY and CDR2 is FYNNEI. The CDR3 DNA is TGTGCCAGCAGTGAAGAACGCGGGACAGTGTGGCAGTTCTTC. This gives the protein CASSEERGTVWQFF.

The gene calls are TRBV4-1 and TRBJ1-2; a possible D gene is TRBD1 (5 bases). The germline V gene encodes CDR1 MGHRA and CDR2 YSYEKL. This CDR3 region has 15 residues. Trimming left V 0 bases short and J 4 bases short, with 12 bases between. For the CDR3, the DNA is TGCGCCAGCAGCCAAGAAGGTGCAGGGCCCTATGGCTACACCTTC. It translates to CASSQEGAGPYGYTF.

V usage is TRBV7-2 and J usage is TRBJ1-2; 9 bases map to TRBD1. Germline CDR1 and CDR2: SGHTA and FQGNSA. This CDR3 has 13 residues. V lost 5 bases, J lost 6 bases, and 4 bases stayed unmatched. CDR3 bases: TGTGCCAGCAGCAGGGACAGGGAGGATGGCTACACCTTC. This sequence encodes CASSRDREDGYTF.

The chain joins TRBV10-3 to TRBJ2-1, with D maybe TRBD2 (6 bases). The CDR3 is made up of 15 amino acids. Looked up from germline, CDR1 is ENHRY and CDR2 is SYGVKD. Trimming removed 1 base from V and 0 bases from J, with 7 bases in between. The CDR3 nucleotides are TGTGCCATCAGTGAGTGGGACTCCTCCTACAATGAGCAGTTCTTC. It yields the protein CAISEWDSSYNEQFF.

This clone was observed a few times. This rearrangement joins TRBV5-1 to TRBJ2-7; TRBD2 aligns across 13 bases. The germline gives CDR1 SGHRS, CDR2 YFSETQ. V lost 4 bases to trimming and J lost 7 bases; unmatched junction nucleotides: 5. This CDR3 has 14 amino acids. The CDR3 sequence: CASSNGTSGIEQYF. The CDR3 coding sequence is TGCGCCAGCAGCAACGGGACTAGCGGGATTGAGCAGTACTTC.

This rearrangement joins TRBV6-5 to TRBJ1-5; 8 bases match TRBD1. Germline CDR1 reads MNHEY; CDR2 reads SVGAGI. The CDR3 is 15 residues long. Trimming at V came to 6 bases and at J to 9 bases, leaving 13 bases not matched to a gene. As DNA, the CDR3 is TGTGCCAGCAGAGAACAATCAGGGGGCGCAGGGCCCCAGCATTTT. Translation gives CASREQSGGAGPQHF.

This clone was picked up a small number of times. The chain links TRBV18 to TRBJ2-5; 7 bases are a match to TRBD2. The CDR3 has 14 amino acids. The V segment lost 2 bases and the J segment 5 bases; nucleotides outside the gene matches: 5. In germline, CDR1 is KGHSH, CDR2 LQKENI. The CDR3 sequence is CASSPSGDVETQYF. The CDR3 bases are TGTGCCAGCTCACCAAGCGGGGACGTGGAGACCCAGTACTTC. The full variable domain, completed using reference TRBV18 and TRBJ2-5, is NAGVMQNPRHLVRRRGQEARLRCSPMKGHSHVYWYRQLPEEGLKFMVYLQKENIIDESGMPKERFSAEFPKEGPSILRIQQVVRGDSAAYFCASSPSGDVETQYFGPGTRLLVL.

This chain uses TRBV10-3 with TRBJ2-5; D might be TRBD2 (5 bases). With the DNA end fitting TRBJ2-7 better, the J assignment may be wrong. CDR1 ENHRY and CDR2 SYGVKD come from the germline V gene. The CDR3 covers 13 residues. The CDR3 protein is CAISAPGSYEQYF. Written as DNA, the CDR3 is TGTGCCATCAGCGCCCCGGGGTCCTACGAGCAGTACTTC.

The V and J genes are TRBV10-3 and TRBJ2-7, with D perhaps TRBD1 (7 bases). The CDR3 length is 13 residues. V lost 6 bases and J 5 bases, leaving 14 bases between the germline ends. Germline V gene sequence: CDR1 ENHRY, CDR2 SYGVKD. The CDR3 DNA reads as TGTGCCATCAGGGAGGGGACAGTCGACGAGCAGTACTTC. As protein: CAIREGTVDEQYF.

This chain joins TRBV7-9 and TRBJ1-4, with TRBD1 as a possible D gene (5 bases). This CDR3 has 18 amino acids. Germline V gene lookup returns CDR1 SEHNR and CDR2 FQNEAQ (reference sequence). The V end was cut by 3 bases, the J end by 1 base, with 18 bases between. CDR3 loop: CASSFVGGSFLTNEKLFF. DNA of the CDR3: TGTGCCAGCAGCTTCGTCGGGGGATCATTCCTAACTAATGAAAAACTGTTTTTT.

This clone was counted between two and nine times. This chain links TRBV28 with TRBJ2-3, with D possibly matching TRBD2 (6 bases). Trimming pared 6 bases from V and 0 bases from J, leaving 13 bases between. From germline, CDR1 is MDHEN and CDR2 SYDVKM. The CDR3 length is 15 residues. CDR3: CASSGGLLSTDTQYF. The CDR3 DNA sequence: TGTGCCAGCAGCGGGGGTCTACTTAGCACAGATACGCAGTATTTT.

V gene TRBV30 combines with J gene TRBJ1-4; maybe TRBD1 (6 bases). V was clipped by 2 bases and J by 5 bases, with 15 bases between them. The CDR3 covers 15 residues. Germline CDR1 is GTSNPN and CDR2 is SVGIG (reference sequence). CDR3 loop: CAWSYQTGLNEKLFF. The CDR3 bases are TGTGCCTGGAGTTACCAGACAGGTTTAAATGAAAAACTGTTTTTT.